This T cell receptor beta chain was retrieved from a study of glioma-infiltrating T cells. Findings and limits, study-wide: CDR3 overlap between tissue and blood was very small. Above-expected tissue-blood divergence occurred in all gliomas, most in low-grade ones.

TCR alpha and beta CDR3 regions were amplified from RNA using iRepertoire nested multiplex PCR. For one-step reverse transcription and amplification, 100-400 ng of tissue mRNA or PBMC total RNA was used. TCRdb called the multiplex PCR reads again in MiXCR, with one record for every CDR3 protein. The data contain thousands of distinct CDR3 sequences, 25% to 40% of them singletons. As to this clonotype: Its antigen is not known.

CDR1 and CDR2 from the germline V gene are SGHRS and YFSETQ. The CDR3 is 15 residues long. V lost 1 base and J lost 5, with 15 bases in between. What was sequenced was glioma tissue, nonneoplastic brain tissue, or PBMCs (not recorded which). The chain carries TRBV5-1 and TRBJ2-5, with D perhaps TRBD2 (5 bases). The source is a human donor with low-grade glioma or glioblastoma, undergoing nonglioma brain surgery, or in good health (not recorded which). CDR3 residues: CASSLYDPRGETQYF. DNA of the CDR3: TGCGCCAGCAGCTTGTACGACCCTCGAGGGGAGACCCAGTACTTC.